This T cell receptor beta chain was sequenced in a study of long-term antiretroviral therapy in people with HIV. Study summary: The immediate-ART recommendation dates to 2015, and the earliest samples predate it by about a decade. Whole-study results and caveats: Increased diversity was seen after ART, yet it remained lower than in transplant donor controls. Blood obtained between the mid-2000s and the late 2010s may reflect older ART regimens. Information pertaining to ART adherence, viral resistance or therapeutic modifications was not obtained.

V lost 0 bases and J 7 bases, leaving 9 bases between the germline ends. In germline, CDR1 is SNHLY, CDR2 FYNNEI. The CDR3 is made up of 13 amino acids. Investigators performed immunoSEQ version v3.0 at survey level. Data came from immunoSEQ multiplex PCR; TCRdb stores just in-frame clones and leaves some out. The data contain about 20,000 clones, roughly 80% of them singletons. This clone came up a few times. Its antigen remains unidentified. This sample comprised unsorted PBMCs, obtained 0.2 years after starting antiretroviral therapy. The chain joins TRBV2 to TRBJ1-2; D remains ambiguous. This receptor was taken from a woman aged 40 to 50 with HIV. Here the CDR3 reads CASSEAGLGGYTF. The CDR3 DNA reads TGTGCCAGCAGTGAAGCCGGGTTGGGTGGCTACACCTTC.